A selection of T cell receptor beta chains follows, all from one sample in a study of shared clonotypes between healthy human individuals. Sequenced by immunoSEQ multiplex PCR; TCRdb stores in-frame clones only, minus some. The sample lists about 1.1 million clones; around three quarters were seen once. Input material: memory CD4+ T cells from PBMCs. These receptors originate from a man between 18 and 35 years old in good health. Some clones in this sample may be carry-over from other donors' samples. The conserved cysteine and the conserved F or W are not part of the CDR3 here. Fields, in order: CDR3 protein, J gene, V gene.

AISESINEKLF,TRBJ1-4,TRBV10-3
ASSLEGLGYTQY,TRBJ2-3,TRBV7-2
ASSEGLRDYNNEQF,TRBJ2-1,TRBV5-1
ASSSQNYEQY,TRBJ2-7,TRBV5-1
ASSGVAGNNEQF,TRBJ2-1,TRBV9
ASSAPQGAGPTDTQY,TRBJ2-3,TRBV7-2
ASSPSGLAGYT,TRBJ1-2,TRBV14
ASSKSGGPNYNSNQPQH,TRBJ1-5,TRBV27
ASISGRRETQY,TRBJ2-5,TRBV6-1
ASSGQQGSDEQY,TRBJ2-7,TRBV6-5
ASSRVGGAYEQY,TRBJ2-7,TRBV5-1
ASGTTPGYEQF,TRBJ2-1,TRBV9
ASSDRTGFTEAF,TRBJ1-1,TRBV6-5
ASSEWGRGNTGELF,TRBJ2-2,TRBV7-6
ASRSGLRPYEQY,NA,TRBV28
ASSIPGKNTGELF,TRBJ2-2,TRBV5-1